The 8 T cell receptor beta chains below were found in one sample sequenced in a study of blood T cell repertoires in COVID-19. Produced via immunoSEQ multiplex PCR; TCRdb's table is partial and in-frame only. This sample has about 200,000 clones, with around 83% found just once. Material for sequencing was peripheral blood. The receptors come from a human donor in a cohort sampled during active COVID-19.

The genes are TRBV19 and TRBJ2-7; 10 bases match TRBD1. From germline, CDR1 is LNHDA and CDR2 SQIVND (reference sequence). The V segment lost 10 bases and the J segment 3 bases; nucleotides outside the gene matches: 9. The CDR3 totals 14 residues. CDR3 protein: CATSAGTGDYEQYF. DNA for the CDR3: TGTGCCACTTCGGCCGGGACAGGGGACTACGAGCAGTACTTC.

The chain combines TRBV9 with TRBJ2-5; tentatively, D is TRBD1 (6 bases). The V end lost 0 bases, the J end lost 4 bases, and 10 bases lay between the germline ends. The germline V gene encodes CDR1 SGDLS and CDR2 YYNGEE. The length of the CDR3 is 14 residues. This CDR3 is CASSVGQGRETQYF. The CDR3 DNA follows: TGTGCCAGCAGCGTAGGTCAGGGGCGAGAGACCCAGTACTTC.

The chain combines TRBV11-3 with TRBJ2-1; 8 nucleotides align to TRBD2. This CDR3 has 12 residues. The J segment lost 8 bases and the V segment lost 5 bases, leaving 2 bases of the junction unmatched. The germline V gene has CDR1 SGHNT and CDR2 YENEEA. The CDR3 DNA reads as TGTGCCAGCAGCCCCGGGGGGGATGAGCAGTTCTTC. It translates to CASSPGGDEQFF. The full variable domain, its missing parts supplied by reference TRBV11-3 and TRBJ2-1, is EAGVVQSPRYKIIEKKQPVAFWCNPISGHNTLYWYLQNLGQGPELLIRYENEEAVDDSQLPKDRFSAERLKGVDSTLKIQPAELGDSAVYLCASSPGGDEQFFGPGTRLTVL.

J is TRBJ2-1 and V is TRBV3-1 (or the pseudogene TRBV3-2); 15 bases line up with TRBD2. Germline CDR1 is LGHDT and CDR2 is YNNKEL (reference sequence). The CDR3 extends over 21 amino acids. V was pared by 2 bases and J by 8 bases, with 19 bases of the junction left unmatched. For the CDR3, the DNA is TGTGCCAGCAGCCAAAAGAGGGGGGGAGGACTAGCGGGAGGGCCGGTCGATGAGCAGTTCTTC. Its translation: CASSQKRGGGLAGGPVDEQFF.

The chain links TRBV28 to TRBJ2-1; 8 positions agree with TRBD2. The germline V gene encodes CDR1 MDHEN and CDR2 SYDVKM. The CDR3 contains 15 residues. J lost 3 bases, V lost 3 bases, and 4 bases had no gene match. CDR3 in DNA: TGTGCCAGCAGTTTCAGCGGGAGACGCTACAATGAGCAGTTCTTC. Encoded protein: CASSFSGRRYNEQFF.

This rearrangement joins TRBV25-1 to TRBJ2-5, with D possibly being TRBD2 (6 bases). Trimming pared 2 bases from V and 4 bases from J, leaving 20 bases between. Germline assignment: CDR1 MGHDK and CDR2 SYGVNS. The CDR3 covers 17 residues. Here the CDR3 DNA reads TGTGCCAGCAGTGAACGAGGGGAGGTAATGGTAAGAGAGACCCAGTACTTC. It is translated as CASSERGEVMVRETQYF. Supplemented by reference TRBV25-1 and TRBJ2-5, the full variable domain reads EADIYQTPRYLVIGTGKKITLECSQTMGHDKMYWYQQDPGMELHLIHYSYGVNSTEKGDLSSESTVSRIRTEHFPLTLESARPSHTSQYLCASSERGEVMVRETQYFGPGTRLLVL.

The chain employs TRBV19 and TRBJ1-4; TRBD1 agrees at 9 bases. The V and J ends lost 4 bases and 5 bases, in that order; junction bases with no gene match: 5. CDR1 and CDR2 from the germline V gene are LNHDA and SQIVND (reference sequence). The CDR3 runs to 15 residues. In DNA form, the CDR3 reads TGTGCCAGTAGTAGCGGGACAGGGCTAAATGAAAAACTGTTTTTT. It encodes CASSSGTGLNEKLFF.

The V call is TRBV24-1, the J call TRBJ2-4; perhaps TRBD2 as D (5 bases). The germline V and J ends were trimmed by 0 bases and 0 bases, with 11 bases remaining between them. The germline V gene encodes CDR1 KGHDR and CDR2 SFDVKD. The CDR3 is 17 residues long. CDR3 sequence reads: CATSDLSGSLAKNIQYF. CDR3 sequence (DNA): TGTGCCACCAGTGATTTGAGTGGGAGCTTAGCCAAAAACATTCAGTACTTC.